This T cell receptor beta chain comes out of a study of blood T cell repertoires in COVID-19. Whole-study context: PBMCs, B-cell-depleted T cells, or T cells were the source of the cDNA or gDNA that made up the material.

The CDR3 totals 14 residues. Germline CDR1 is MNHNS and CDR2 is SASEGT. V shed 0 bases and J shed 4 bases, with 7 bases lying between them. The cohort comprised adults aged about 18 to 90 years residing in about two dozen US areas. Method: immunoSEQ multiplex PCR; TCRdb's copy keeps in-frame clones and lacks some. The sample shows around 280,000 clones, 90% of them seen only once. The source of this sequence is a woman in her late teens or twenties with acute COVID-19. Sequenced input: PBMCs or T cells enriched from blood (not recorded which). The chain couples TRBV6-1 to TRBJ1-5; D gene uncertain. In DNA form, the CDR3 reads TGTGCCAGCAGTGAAGCCGGGAGAAATCAGCCCCAGCATTTT. It is translated as CASSEAGRNQPQHF.